These 32 T cell receptor beta chains originate from one sample sequenced in a study of blood T cell repertoires in COVID-19. Sequencing used immunoSEQ multiplex PCR; TCRdb keeps in-frame clones, though not all of them. The table includes tens of thousands of clones, roughly 80% detected once. Source material: peripheral blood. Receptor source: a human donor with acute or convalescent COVID-19. The donor label of this sample is uncertain.

The chain's CDR3 is CASSSRGGETQYF. The CDR3 DNA follows: TGTGCCAGCAGCTCCCGAGGGGGAGAGACCCAGTACTTC. The chain recombines TRBV7-3 with TRBJ2-5, with a weak D call TRBD1 (6 bases). CDR3 length: 13 amino acids. Germline V lookup: CDR1 SGHTA, CDR2 FQGTGA. V lost 4 bases and J lost 4, with 10 bases in between. Variable domain in full (rest from reference TRBV7-3 and TRBJ2-5): GAGVSQTPSNKVTEKGKYVELRCDPISGHTALYWYRQSLGQGPEFLIYFQGTGAADDSGLPNDRFFAVRPEGSVSTLKIQRTERGDSAVYLCASSSRGGETQYFGPGTRLLVL.

The chain employs TRBV11-1 and TRBJ2-1; a possible D gene is TRBD1 (5 bases). CDR3 size: 16 residues. The V and J ends lost 3 bases and 3 bases respectively, with 15 bases between them. CDR1 is SGHAT, CDR2 FQDESV, per germline (reference sequence). For the CDR3, the DNA is TGTGCCAGCAGCTTCTTGGGGCAGGGTAACTACAATGAGCAGTTCTTC. As protein: CASSFLGQGNYNEQFF.

The chain links TRBV10-3 to TRBJ2-7; 8 bases match TRBD1. The V gene's germline CDR1 is ENHRY and CDR2 SYGVKD. This CDR3 comprises 14 residues. The trim removed 5 bases at V and 2 bases at J, leaving 5 bases unmatched. CDR3 sequence reads: CAISPGQDAYEQYF. The CDR3 region has the DNA TGTGCCATCAGTCCGGGACAGGACGCCTACGAGCAGTACTTC.

The chain recombines TRBV19 with TRBJ2-1; D may be TRBD2 (5 bases). V was clipped by 6 bases and J by 3 bases, with 12 bases between them. The CDR3 is 14 amino acids. The germline V gene encodes CDR1 LNHDA and CDR2 SQIVND (reference sequence). CDR3 in amino acids: CASSFTRGYNEQFF. As DNA, the CDR3 is TGTGCCAGTAGCTTTACTAGAGGCTACAATGAGCAGTTCTTC.

The sample holds many counts of this clone. This chain links TRBV28 with TRBJ2-7; 7 positions match TRBD1. V was pared by 7 bases and J by 2 bases, with 5 bases of the junction left unmatched. The CDR3 loop spans 13 amino acids. Germline V CDR1 and CDR2: MDHEN, SYDVKM. In nucleotides, the CDR3 is TGTGCCAGCAAGCAGACAGGGACCTACGAGCAGTACTTC. It encodes CASKQTGTYEQYF.

The chain has TRBV11-3 and TRBJ2-1, with 10 bases fitting TRBD2. Trimming took 5 bases from V and 7 from J; bases not matched to a gene: 11. This CDR3 spans 16 amino acids. CDR1 and CDR2 (germline): SGHNT, YENEEA. The CDR3 region is CASSMSSGSFRNEQFF. The CDR3 bases are TGTGCCAGCAGCATGTCTAGCGGGAGTTTCAGGAATGAGCAGTTCTTC. The complete variable domain, with remaining parts taken from reference TRBV11-3 and TRBJ2-1, reads EAGVVQSPRYKIIEKKQPVAFWCNPISGHNTLYWYLQNLGQGPELLIRYENEEAVDDSQLPKDRFSAERLKGVDSTLKIQPAELGDSAVYLCASSMSSGSFRNEQFFGPGTRLTVL.

This clone was counted only a few times. This chain's CDR3 is CASSPGGARTEAFF. The CDR3 region has the DNA TGTGCCAGCAGTCCAGGGGGCGCTAGGACTGAAGCTTTCTTT. The chain recombines TRBV11-3 with TRBJ1-1, with TRBD1 identical over 8 bases. This CDR3 has 14 amino acids. Germline CDR1 SGHNT, CDR2 YENEEA. Trimming removed 6 bases from V and 5 bases from J; junction bases left unmatched: 8. Together with reference TRBV11-3 and TRBJ1-1, the CDR3 gives the full variable domain: EAGVVQSPRYKIIEKKQPVAFWCNPISGHNTLYWYLQNLGQGPELLIRYENEEAVDDSQLPKDRFSAERLKGVDSTLKIQPAELGDSAVYLCASSPGGARTEAFFGQGTRLTVV.

The V gene is TRBV9, the J gene TRBJ2-1, with no clear D. V lost 5 bases to trimming and J lost 7 bases, with 13 bases between them. Looked up from germline, CDR1 is SGDLS and CDR2 is YYNGEE. The CDR3 sequence is 13 residues long. CDR3 sequence (DNA): TGTGCCAGCAGTTCCACTCCCGTGAATGAGCAGTTCTTC. Amino acid sequence: CASSSTPVNEQFF.

The gene calls are TRBV20-1 and TRBJ1-5; 7 bases fit TRBD1. Unmatched junction bases numbered 5, after V lost 3 bases and J lost 0 bases. Germline lookup yields CDR1 DFQATT and CDR2 SNEGSKA (reference sequence). The CDR3 runs to 15 residues. CDR3 amino acids: CSASRGPDSNQPQHF. In nucleotides, the CDR3 is TGCAGTGCTAGTAGGGGGCCCGATAGCAATCAGCCCCAGCATTTT.

The chain recombines TRBV28 with TRBJ1-5; 10 nucleotides line up with TRBD1. The length of the CDR3 is 17 residues. Germline assignment: CDR1 MDHEN and CDR2 SYDVKM. V gave up 3 bases and J gave up 3 bases; unmatched junction bases: 8. CDR3 in amino acids: CASSFTRGQGSNQPQHF. CDR3 nucleotides: TGTGCCAGCAGTTTCACCCGGGGACAGGGGTCCAATCAGCCCCAGCATTTT.

The chain employs TRBV27 and TRBJ1-1; D is possibly TRBD1 (6 bases). CDR1 is MNHEY, CDR2 SMNVEV, per germline (reference sequence). The germline V and J ends were trimmed by 1 base and 1 base, with 13 bases remaining between them. The CDR3 length is 16 residues. This CDR3 is CASSLFRGGPNTEAFF. CDR3 coding DNA: TGTGCCAGCAGTTTATTCAGGGGCGGTCCGAACACTGAAGCTTTCTTT.

This sequence joins TRBV5-1 and TRBJ2-5; 11 nucleotides line up with TRBD2. This CDR3 region has 14 residues. CDR1 is SGHRS, CDR2 YFSETQ, per germline. V dropped 0 bases and J dropped 8; count of bases not matched to a gene: 3. The CDR3 sequence: CASSLDSGRGTQYF. The DNA of the CDR3 is TGCGCCAGCAGCTTGGATAGCGGGAGGGGTACCCAGTACTTC.

V gene TRBV9 combines with J gene TRBJ2-1; D remains unclear. Germline-derived CDR1 and CDR2 are SGDLS and YYNGEE. The CDR3 contains 14 residues. V lost 3 bases and J lost 9, with 16 bases in between. DNA of the CDR3: TGTGCCAGCAGCGCAGATAGCCATTCGAGTGAGCAGTTCTTC. Amino acid sequence: CASSADSHSSEQFF.

This sequence joins TRBV5-6 and TRBJ1-1; 7 positions agree with TRBD1. There are 13 residues in the CDR3. CDR1 and CDR2 (germline): SGHDT, YYEEEE. Trimming took 4 bases from V and 1 from J; bases not matched to a gene: 1. The CDR3 here is CASSRTGNTEAFF. The CDR3 DNA sequence: TGTGCCAGCAGCCGGACAGGGAACACTGAAGCTTTCTTT. The entire variable domain, with the rest obtained from reference TRBV5-6 and TRBJ1-1, is as follows: DAGVTQSPTHLIKTRGQQVTLRCSPKSGHDTVSWYQQALGQGPQFIFQYYEEEERQRGNFPDRFSGHQFPNYSSELNVNALLLGDSALYLCASSRTGNTEAFFGQGTRLTVV.

The chain links TRBV7-6 to TRBJ2-7; 8 bases align to TRBD2. The CDR3 runs to 13 residues. CDR1 and CDR2 (germline): SGHVS, FNYEAQ. V lost 5 bases, J lost 3 bases, and 3 bases stayed unmatched. The CDR3 DNA sequence: TGTGCCAGCAGCGTAACTAGCGGCTACGAGCAGTACTTC. Its protein product is CASSVTSGYEQYF.

This chain uses TRBV27 with TRBJ2-2; 10 nucleotides align to TRBD1. From germline, CDR1 is MNHEY and CDR2 SMNVEV (reference sequence). The CDR3 contains 16 residues. V lost 1 base, J lost 6 bases, and 5 bases stayed unmatched. CDR3 bases: TGTGCCAGCAGTTTATTGGGACAGGGGCGTCCCGGGGAGCTGTTTTTT. This gives the protein CASSLLGQGRPGELFF.

This clone appeared a single time. The chain recombines TRBV6-5 with TRBJ2-1; 7 bases match TRBD1. This CDR3 has 13 residues. CDR1 MNHEY and CDR2 SVGAGI come from the germline V gene. V trimming: 4 bases; J trimming: 7 bases; junction bases outside the gene matches: 4. The CDR3 DNA reads TGTGCCAGCAGTTCGGACAGGTTTAATGAGCAGTTCTTC. This sequence encodes CASSSDRFNEQFF.

This clone turned up a few times. J is TRBJ2-3 and V is TRBV11-2; no reliable D call. From germline, CDR1 is SGHAT and CDR2 FQNNGV. The CDR3 has 14 residues. V lost 1 base and J 1 base, leaving 6 bases between the germline ends. The CDR3 spells CASSLGSGTDTQYF. The CDR3 coding sequence is TGTGCCAGCAGCTTAGGCAGCGGCACAGATACGCAGTATTTT. Supplemented by reference TRBV11-2 and TRBJ2-3, the full variable domain reads EAGVAQSPRYKIIEKRQSVAFWCNPISGHATLYWYQQILGQGPKLLIQFQNNGVVDDSQLPKDRFSAERLKGVDSTLKIQPAKLEDSAVYLCASSLGSGTDTQYFGPGTRLTVL.

The chain uses TRBV30 and TRBJ1-5, with 11 bases aligning to TRBD1. The CDR3 loop spans 18 amino acids. V lost 7 bases to trimming and J lost 2 bases; unmatched junction nucleotides: 16. CDR1 GTSNPN and CDR2 SVGIG come from the germline V gene (reference sequence). CDR3 bases: TGTGCCTACCGACGGGGGACAGGGGGGTCGATTGGCAATCAGCCCCAGCATTTT. This translates into CAYRRGTGGSIGNQPQHF.

This chain joins TRBV9 and TRBJ2-7; D gene uncertain. The CDR3 totals 14 residues. Trimming left V 4 bases short and J 0 bases short, with 11 bases between. Germline V gives CDR1 SGDLS, CDR2 YYNGEE. CDR3 coding DNA: TGTGCCAGCAGCCTCGCACTGAGCTCCTACGAGCAGTACTTC. Protein product: CASSLALSSYEQYF.

This chain joins TRBV11-3 and TRBJ2-1, with 8 nucleotides matching TRBD2. Germline-derived CDR1 and CDR2 are SGHNT and YENEEA. V lost 4 bases to trimming and J lost 7 bases; unmatched junction nucleotides: 9. The CDR3 has 15 residues. CDR3 DNA sequence: TGTGCCAGCAGCTCAACAGCGGGAGTGATGAATGAGCAGTTCTTC. This encodes CASSSTAGVMNEQFF.

This clone rates as medium-sized. In the same sample, other DNA sequences code for this CDR3. The chain employs TRBV19 and TRBJ2-7, with unresolved D. V lost 4 bases, J lost 4 bases, and 5 bases lay in between. CDR3 length: 11 amino acids. Looked up from germline, CDR1 is LNHDA and CDR2 is SQIVND (reference sequence). The CDR3 DNA sequence: TGTGCCAGTAGTAGTCGGTACGAGCAGTACTTC. It specifies CASSSRYEQYF.

This chain joins TRBV6-5 and TRBJ2-7, with 9 bases lining up with TRBD1. The CDR3 runs 14 residues. Germline V gene lookup returns CDR1 MNHEY and CDR2 SVGAGI. With 6 bases clipped from V and 3 bases from J, the junction kept 6 bases outside the gene matches. The CDR3 here is CASRSTGGGYEQYF. CDR3 DNA sequence: TGTGCCAGCAGATCAACAGGGGGCGGCTACGAGCAGTACTTC.

A single count supports this clone. The chain combines TRBV5-6 with TRBJ1-1, with a weak D call TRBD1 (5 bases). Germline V CDR1 and CDR2: SGHDT, YYEEEE. The CDR3 runs 12 residues. Between the trimmed V and J ends, which lost 2 bases and 10 bases, there was a span of 12 bases. The CDR3 loop is CASSFRGEGAFF. In DNA form, the CDR3 reads TGTGCCAGCAGCTTCCGGGGGGAGGGAGCTTTCTTT.

V usage is TRBV4-1 and J usage is TRBJ2-5; 7 bases line up with TRBD1. J was trimmed by 5 bases and V by 4 bases; bases with no gene match: 19. The germline CDR1 and CDR2 sequences are MGHRA and YSYEKL. The CDR3 is made up of 18 amino acids. CDR3 bases: TGCGCCAGCAGCCCCCCCGGGGAAGGACAGGTCTTTTCCGAGACCCAGTACTTC. Its translation is CASSPPGEGQVFSETQYF.

V usage is TRBV10-3 and J usage is TRBJ2-5; maybe TRBD2 (6 bases). CDR3 length equals 14 residues. The germline V and J ends were trimmed by 11 bases and 2 bases, with 18 bases remaining between them. Germline CDR1 reads ENHRY; CDR2 reads SYGVKD. The CDR3 bases are TGTGCCGCGGGGACGGGACGGAGACAAGAGACCCAGTACTTC. Its protein is CAAGTGRRQETQYF.

This clone was recorded a few times. The rearrangement joins TRBV19 to TRBJ1-1; TRBD1 matches 7 bases. The CDR3 is 14 amino acids. V lost 4 bases and J lost 4; bases outside the gene matches: 6. The V gene's germline CDR1 is LNHDA and CDR2 SQIVND (reference sequence). CDR3 in amino acids: CASSTRQGSTEAFF. CDR3 sequence (DNA): TGTGCCAGTAGTACCCGACAGGGTAGCACTGAAGCTTTCTTT.

This clone was counted between two and nine times. The chain joins TRBV5-6 to TRBJ1-1, with 12 positions matching TRBD1. Germline trimming cut 4 bases from V and 8 bases from J; bases unmatched to any gene: 6. The CDR3 totals 14 residues. Per germline, CDR1 SGHDT and CDR2 YYEEEE. The CDR3 nucleotides are TGTGCCAGCAGCAGAGGGACAGGGGGCGCCGAAGCTTTCTTT. Translation: CASSRGTGGAEAFF.

The rearrangement joins TRBV7-6 to TRBJ2-6, with TRBD1 as a possible D gene (7 bases). V was clipped by 5 bases and J by 3 bases, with 14 bases between them. CDR1 and CDR2 from the germline V gene are SGHVS and FNYEAQ. This CDR3 is 16 amino acids long. CDR3 coding DNA: TGTGCCAGCAGCAGGAGGGGGCTGGATGGGGCCAACGTCCTGACTTTC. It is translated as CASSRRGLDGANVLTF.

The rearrangement links TRBV19 to TRBJ1-4, with D unclear. Trimming shortened V by 10 bases and J by 0 bases, and 18 bases separated the two germline ends. CDR1 LNHDA and CDR2 SQIVND come from the germline V gene (reference sequence). This CDR3 is built from 16 residues. The CDR3 DNA follows: TGTGCCACAACAACGGCAGGCGTGACAACTAATGAAAAACTGTTTTTT. This gives the protein CATTTAGVTTNEKLFF.

The CDR3 coding sequence is TGTGCCAGCAGCTTTGGGGACAGGGGGCGAGCGATGGGCTACGAGCAGTACTTC. Translating it yields CASSFGDRGRAMGYEQYF. The genes are TRBV7-8 and TRBJ2-7; 12 bases match TRBD1. With 3 bases clipped from V and 3 bases from J, the junction kept 12 bases outside the gene matches. The CDR3 sequence is 18 residues long. The germline gives CDR1 SGHVS, CDR2 FQNEAQ.

The chain links TRBV6-5 to TRBJ1-1; D may be TRBD1 (6 bases). This CDR3 region has 13 residues. Germline assignment: CDR1 MNHEY and CDR2 SVGAGI. The V end lost 7 bases, the J end lost 1 base, and 10 bases lay between the germline ends. As DNA, the CDR3 is TGTGCCAGCATCCAGACAGGGAACACTGAAGCTTTCTTT. It translates to CASIQTGNTEAFF.